This TCR beta chain originates from a study of blood T cell repertoires in COVID-19 (dated by TCRdb to 2020 to 2022). Context from the whole study: Collaborator samples came from the United States, Italy and Spain and covered acute and convalescent phases of COVID-19. The prospective study material was composed of cDNA or gDNA derived from T cells, B-cell-depleted T cells, or PBMCs. Deeply sampled blood TCRbeta repertoires from subjects exposed to, actively infected with, or recovered from COVID-19 were included in the dataset. A freely available public database, intended as a resource for researchers studying the immune response to SARS-CoV-2, is where the repertoires were released. The samples were drawn from two sources: the first 160 participants of the ongoing ImmuneRACE study, and fewer than 1,500 subjects contributed by 6 global collaborators. Sample metadata almost always included a de-identified subject ID, COVID-19 status, age in years and sex. Where available, HLA class I and class II types were taken from metadata supplied by the sample provider and were not determined by assay-based typing.

The germline V gene (reference sequence) sets CDR1 to GTSNPN and CDR2 to SVGIG. Trimming costs V 2 bases and J 0 bases, and their ends lie 13 bases apart. From the cysteine through the phenylalanine, the CDR3 covers 15 amino acids. CDR3 DNA only is kept here, 45 bases in frame from base 1. Worth noting for this clone: The target of this receptor is not known. Within one base of it there is no much larger clone, and no base qualities were kept.

The immunoSEQ Assay, a bias-controlled multiplex PCR, was used to amplify TCRbeta CDR3 regions from genomic DNA. In the paper's pipeline: Within the assay, amplification of reference gene primers was used to estimate how many nucleated cells each sample contained. To quantify the absolute abundance of each unique TCRbeta CDR3 rearrangement, sequence reads were collapsed and filtered. For each sample, productive Simpson clonality was calculated as the square root of Simpson's diversity index across productive rearrangements. As stored in TCRdb, this immuneACCESS dataset retains in-frame rearrangements with V and J assigned. A fraction of the clones does not appear; measured against another copy, unresolved V genes explain less than half of the discrepancy, and the remainder lacks a known reason. Clonal size and the V and J genes are those of that table, whereas D and trimming came from the DNA. The sample table holds about 440,000 clones, of which more than 70% were seen once. Jointly, the top ten make up around 13% of the sample.

Results and caveats for the whole study, not just this receptor: Clinical and demographic metadata were provided uncurated, with the amount varying by source and participant.

One collaborating source in Seattle enrolled patients during active infection and followed them longitudinally through the course of disease. Collaborating institutions collected whole blood in K2EDTA tubes following their own protocols. For TCRbeta analysis, collaborators shipped samples as frozen whole blood, isolated PBMCs, or DNA extracted from either of those sample types. The rearrangement joined TRBV30 to TRBJ1-1; the D gene cannot be resolved reliably. The receptor's source is a woman aged 45-60 years with COVID-19, enrolled during active disease. Source material: peripheral blood. The DNA sequence follows: TGTGCCTGGAGTCCGGGTCGATACTTGAACACTGAAGCTTTCTTT. It specifies CAWSPGRYLNTEAFF.